The TCR beta chain under discussion was sequenced for a study of cytomegalovirus exposure and HLA in healthy donors. Germline CDR1 is SQVTM and CDR2 is ANQGSEA. V lost 4 bases to trimming and J lost 0 bases, with 6 bases between them. The CDR3 spans 12 residues. PCR involved 60 Vbeta and 13 Jbeta primers. Some clones are missing from TCRdb's copy, which holds only in-frame ones; the method was immunoSEQ multiplex PCR. The sample lists around 200,000 clones; around 89% were seen once. Sequencing was carried out using PBMCs. The TCR was taken from a woman aged 18-35 years in good health and CMV-seronegative. V usage is TRBV29-1 and J usage is TRBJ1-1; possibly TRBD1 for D (5 bases). CDR3 DNA sequence: TGCAGCGTTGGACAGCTGAACACTGAAGCTTTCTTT. Its translation: CSVGQLNTEAFF.